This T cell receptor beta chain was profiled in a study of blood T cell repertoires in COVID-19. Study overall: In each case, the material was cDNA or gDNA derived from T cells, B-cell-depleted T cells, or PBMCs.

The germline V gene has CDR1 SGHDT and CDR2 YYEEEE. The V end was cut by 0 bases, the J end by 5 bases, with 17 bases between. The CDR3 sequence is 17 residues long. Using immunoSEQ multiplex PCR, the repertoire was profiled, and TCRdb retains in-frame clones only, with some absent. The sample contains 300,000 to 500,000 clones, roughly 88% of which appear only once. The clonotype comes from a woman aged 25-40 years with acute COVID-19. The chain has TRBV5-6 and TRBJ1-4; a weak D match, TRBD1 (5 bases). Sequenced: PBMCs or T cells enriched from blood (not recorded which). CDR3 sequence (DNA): TGTGCCAGCAGCTTGGCGGAGGGGCAGGGCCTCAATGAAAAACTGTTTTTT. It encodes CASSLAEGQGLNEKLFF.